A single sample gave rise to the 13 T cell receptor beta chains below, sequenced in a study of tumor and adjacent non-tumor tissue in lung cancer. This sample's RNA came from whole unsorted tissue. A modified ARM-PCR protocol with three rounds of nested PCR amplified TCRbeta. One entry per CDR3 protein, called by TCRdb with MiXCR from the multiplex PCR reads. The sample holds 120,000 or so distinct CDR3 sequences, approximately 71% seen once. The specimen was lung tumor tissue. The receptors shown here come from a man under 40 with non-small cell lung cancer.

As concerns this clonotype: It may be a read error: a sequence one base away is much more abundant. The CDR3 nucleotides are TGTACCAGCAGCCCCAGCCGACTAGCGGGAGGGTACAATGAGCAGTTCTTC. It is translated as CTSSPSRLAGGYNEQFF. The rearrangement uses TRBV6-1 and TRBJ2-1; 14 bases are shared with TRBD2. CDR1 and CDR2 (germline): MNHNS, SASEGT. The CDR3 loop spans 17 amino acids.

The chain combines TRBV7-2 with TRBJ2-6; no firm D call. Deletions cut 2 bases from V and 2 bases from J, with 10 bases between. CDR3 length: 16 residues. CDR1 is SGHTA and CDR2 is FQGNSA in the germline V gene. Here the CDR3 DNA reads TGTGCCAGCAGCTTAACTACAGACACTGGGGCCAACGTCCTGACTTTC. It codes for CASSLTTDTGANVLTF.

The chain uses TRBV6-2 or TRBV6-3 and TRBJ1-6; possible D gene TRBD1, 6 bases. The CDR3 contains 15 residues. Germline values: CDR1 MNHEY, CDR2 SVGEGT. With 5 bases removed from V and 7 bases from J, the gap between germline ends came to 15 bases. The chain's CDR3 is CASSTRQAENSPLHF. Here the CDR3 DNA reads TGTGCCAGCAGTACTAGACAGGCGGAAAATTCACCCCTCCACTTT.

Turning to this clonotype: At one of its ends the junction is not consistent with the germline gene, which may arise from a read error. V and J are TRBV6-2 or TRBV6-3 and TRBJ2-3, with a possible D match to TRBD2 (6 bases). The CDR3 consists of 13 residues. Germline V gives CDR1 MNHEY, CDR2 SVGEGT. The CDR3 loop is CAIAGRSTGTQYF. Here the CDR3 DNA reads TGTGCCATCGCGGGGCGCAGCACAGGTACGCAGTATTTT.

Of note for this clonotype: No conserved phenylalanine or tryptophan ends this CDR3, so it is likely a read error. J is TRBJ2-7 and V is TRBV20-1; TRBD1 aligns across 9 bases. The CDR3 covers 14 residues. The germline CDR1 and CDR2 sequences are DFQATT and SNEGSKA (reference sequence). The CDR3 nucleotides read TGCAGTGCCTTTAACAGGGGGCCGTCCTACAAGCAGTACTTA. Its protein product is CSAFNRGPSYKQYL.

Comments on this clonotype: Germline is not matched at one junction end, which may reflect a read error. V and J are TRBV11-2 and TRBJ2-1; 9 nucleotides line up with TRBD2. Germline V CDR1 and CDR2: SGHAT, FQNNGV. This CDR3 comprises 16 residues. The CDR3 DNA is TGTGCCTGCAGTTATACCGTAAGCGGGGGGTACAATGAACAGTTCTTC. It is translated as CACSYTVSGGYNEQFF.

J is TRBJ1-1 and V is TRBV11-2; D ambiguous. Germline CDR1 and CDR2: SGHAT and FQNNGV. The CDR3 totals 14 residues. CDR3 sequence reads: CASSIDWESTEAFF. The CDR3 nucleotides are TGTGCTAGTAGCATAGACTGGGAGAGCACTGAAGCTTTCTTT.

This clonotype occurred a few times. V is TRBV9 and J is TRBJ2-1, with a possible D match to TRBD2 (6 bases). Trimming removed 3 bases from V and 0 bases from J, with 19 bases in between. This CDR3 spans 18 amino acids. Germline V CDR1 and CDR2: SGDLS, YYNGEE. The CDR3 region is CASSDPSGLATSYNEQFF. CDR3 sequence (DNA): TGTGCCAGCAGCGACCCCTCGGGTCTAGCGACCTCCTACAATGAGCAGTTCTTC.

As concerns this clonotype: As the CDR3 is not closed by the conserved phenylalanine or tryptophan, this likely results from a read error. The chain combines TRBV29-1 with TRBJ1-1; D not certain. This CDR3 has 14 residues. The germline V gene has CDR1 SQVTM and CDR2 ANQGSEA. CDR3: CSVESGSGSTEAFL. The CDR3, as DNA: TGTAGCGTTGAATCGGGTTCCGGGAGCACTGAAGCTTTCCTT.

This clonotype rates as medium-sized. The rearrangement uses TRBV11-2 and TRBJ1-1; D gene ambiguous. Germline V CDR1 and CDR2: SGHAT, FQNNGV. Trimming removed 1 base at V and 5 bases at J, with 8 bases between. The CDR3 has 13 amino acids. This CDR3 reads CASSLAGRTEAFF. CDR3 DNA: TGTGCCAGCAGCTTAGCGGGGAGGACTGAAGCTTTCTTT.

The gene calls are TRBV11-3 and TRBJ2-5, with 8 bases fitting TRBD2. V lost 10 bases and J lost 2; bases outside the gene matches: 12. Germline V gene data show CDR1 as SGHNT and CDR2 as YENEEA. The CDR3 sequence is 15 residues long. CDR3 nucleotide sequence: TGTGCCACTAGCTTAGAAGCGGGAGAGCAAGAGACCCAGTACTTC. Translation gives CATSLEAGEQETQYF. The full variable domain, rest sourced from reference TRBV11-3 and TRBJ2-5, is EAGVVQSPRYKIIEKKQPVAFWCNPISGHNTLYWYLQNLGQGPELLIRYENEEAVDDSQLPKDRFSAERLKGVDSTLKIQPAELGDSAVYLCATSLEAGEQETQYFGPGTRLLVL.

A word on this clonotype: A much more abundant neighbour one base away suggests this may be a read error. The chain couples TRBV20-1 to TRBJ2-7; TRBD2 matches at 8 bases. This CDR3 contains 14 residues. The germline V gene encodes CDR1 DFQATT and CDR2 SNEGSKA (reference sequence). The CDR3 sequence is CSVPDNSGKYEEYF. The CDR3 DNA reads as TGCAGTGTCCCCGATAATAGCGGGAAATACGAGGAGTACTTC.

The chain has TRBV20-1 and TRBJ2-1; D is ambiguous. Between the trimmed V and J ends, which lost 8 bases and 11 bases, there was a span of 22 bases. CDR1 is DFQATT, CDR2 SNEGSKA, per germline (reference sequence). This CDR3 contains 13 residues. The CDR3 region has the DNA TGCAGTCCGACGACTGGGTGGGTCGATAAGCAGTTCTTC. Its translation is CSPTTGWVDKQFF.